The clone carrying this T cell receptor beta chain has a count of ten or more. The antigen remains undetermined. The sample belongs to a study of prognosis after radiotherapy for stage I lung cancer. Each of two time points yielded roughly 6 milliliters of peripheral venous blood. TCR beta CDR3 was amplified from genomic DNA by two-round multiplex PCR. Primers (each specific to one TRBV or TRBJ gene) were used in first-round PCR. MiXCR, applied by TCRdb to the multiplex PCR reads, yields one record per CDR3 protein. The data show some 35,000 distinct CDR3 sequences, nearly 35% seen once. The germline CDR1 and CDR2 sequences are DFQATT and SNEGSKA (reference sequence). The CDR3 consists of 11 residues. Trimming shortened V by 8 bases and J by 6 bases, and 12 bases separated the two germline ends. Study-level results: Gene usage of TRBV and TRBJ reportedly differed between patients with and without metastases.

This material consisted of PBMCs, taken before or after stereotactic body radiation therapy (not recorded which). This clonotype was sampled from a donor over 45 with non-small cell lung cancer. V gene TRBV20-1 combines with J gene TRBJ2-3; maybe TRBD2 (6 bases). CDR3 DNA sequence: TGCAGTCCCTCTGGGAGGGATACGCAGTATTTT. Amino acid sequence: CSPSGRDTQYF.